This T cell receptor (beta chain) was obtained from a study of beta chain features in type 1 diabetes. The study's findings and limits: VDJ junctions from type 1 diabetes patients carried fewer insertions and larger deletions.

Remarks on this clone: The antigen is not known.

The CDR3 length is 15 residues. V was cut by 0 bases and J by 0 bases, with 7 bases left in between. CDR1 and CDR2 (germline): SGHRS, YFSETQ. Investigators reverse transcribed all isolated RNA, so they sequenced expressed TCRB transcripts. Clones were sequenced by immunoSEQ multiplex PCR, and TCRdb holds only the in-frame ones, with some missing. There are under 150,000 clones in the sample; roughly 50% occur only once, and 0.42% lies in the top ten. Purity above 95% was achieved in all sorted populations. Sequences were obtained from Tregs from blood. This chain connects TRBV5-1 to TRBJ2-1; no clear D. The TCR was taken from a young man in good health. The CDR3 DNA reads as TGCGCCAGCAGCTTGGGCCCGAGCTCCTACAATGAGCAGTTCTTC. Translated, it gives CASSLGPSSYNEQFF.